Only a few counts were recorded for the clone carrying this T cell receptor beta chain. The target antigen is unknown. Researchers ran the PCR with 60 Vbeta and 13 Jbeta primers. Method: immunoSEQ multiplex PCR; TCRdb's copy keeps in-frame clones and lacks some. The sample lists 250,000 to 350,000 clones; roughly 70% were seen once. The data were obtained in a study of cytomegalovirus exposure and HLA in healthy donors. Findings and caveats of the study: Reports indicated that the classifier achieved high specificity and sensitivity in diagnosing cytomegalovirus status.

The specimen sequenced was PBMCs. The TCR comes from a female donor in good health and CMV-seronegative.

CDR3 nucleotide sequence: TGTGCCAGCAGCTTAGAATCGGACAGGTGGTCGGAGACCCAGTACTTC. Protein sequence: CASSLESDRWSETQYF. This chain links TRBV5-5 with TRBJ2-5, with 7 bases aligning to TRBD1. V lost 2 bases, J lost 5 bases, and 12 bases stayed unmatched. Germline CDR1 is SGHKS and CDR2 is YYEKEE (reference sequence). This CDR3 has 16 amino acids.